Below, 6 T cell receptor beta chains from the same sample are listed, as sequenced in a study of STAT5B mutations in CD4+ large granular lymphocyte leukemia. Method: immunoSEQ multiplex PCR; TCRdb's copy keeps in-frame clones and lacks some. The sample consists of under 35,000 clones, 78% of them appearing once. Sample: CD4+ T cells from blood buffy coats. All receptors derive from a human donor in good health.

In this sample, this clone turned up a few times. The chain combines TRBV27 with TRBJ1-6; no definite D call. V was trimmed by 7 bases and J by 0 bases, leaving 7 bases between them. The CDR3 is 14 amino acids. Germline V lookup: CDR1 MNHEY, CDR2 SMNVEV (reference sequence). The CDR3 protein is CASTGSSYNSPLHF. CDR3 DNA sequence: TGTGCCAGCACCGGCTCCTCCTATAATTCACCCCTCCACTTT.

The genes are TRBV10-3 and TRBJ1-3, with 8 positions matching TRBD1. The CDR3 has 15 residues. J gave up 0 bases and V 7 bases, and 5 bases lay outside the gene matches. In germline, CDR1 is ENHRY, CDR2 SYGVKD. The CDR3 region has the DNA TGTGCCATCAAAGGGACAGGAAGCTCTGGAAACACCATATATTTT. This sequence encodes CAIKGTGSSGNTIYF.

The V and J genes are TRBV2 and TRBJ2-1; D is unclear. V shed 5 bases and J shed 8 bases, with 7 bases lying between them. This CDR3 region has 11 residues. From germline, CDR1 is SNHLY and CDR2 FYNNEI. The chain's CDR3 is CASSSSYEQFF. For the CDR3, the DNA is TGTGCCAGCAGTTCATCGTATGAGCAGTTCTTC.

V and J are TRBV6-1 and TRBJ2-1, with D uncertain. Trimming took off 0 bases at V and 3 bases at J, with 9 bases between the two ends. The germline CDR1 and CDR2 sequences are MNHNS and SASEGT. There are 15 residues in the CDR3. This chain's CDR3 is CASSEAHGVYNEQFF. As DNA, the CDR3 is TGTGCCAGCAGTGAAGCCCATGGGGTCTACAATGAGCAGTTCTTC.

This rearrangement joins TRBV4-1 to TRBJ2-5; D possibly corresponds to TRBD1 (6 bases). The end of the DNA aligns better with TRBJ2-7, so the J call may be wrong. This CDR3 comprises 14 residues. Germline lookup yields CDR1 MGHRA and CDR2 YSYEKL. CDR3 loop: CASSTPGQIHEQYF. In nucleotides, the CDR3 is TGCGCCAGCAGCACGCCTGGACAGATCCACGAGCAGTACTTC.

This chain joins TRBV29-1 and TRBJ1-1; 7 bases line up with TRBD1. The V gene's germline CDR1 is SQVTM and CDR2 ANQGSEA. The CDR3 sequence is 13 residues long. The junction had 4 bases not matched to a gene; V was cut back by 4 bases and J by 2 bases. The CDR3 DNA sequence: TGCAGCGTTGGGGCAGGGGGAAACACTGAAGCTTTCTTT. It yields the protein CSVGAGGNTEAFF.